Following are 18 T cell receptor beta chains from one sample sequenced in a study of blood T cell repertoires in COVID-19. Profiled with immunoSEQ multiplex PCR; TCRdb holds only in-frame clones, not every one. The sample includes under 250,000 clones, 89% seen only once; the top ten take less than 7.5%. The sequencing input was peripheral blood. These receptors came from a man between 60 and 70 years old who had recovered from COVID-19.

The rearrangement uses TRBV10-3 and TRBJ2-3; D is perhaps TRBD1 (7 bases). The CDR3 extends over 15 amino acids. V lost 0 bases and J lost 6, with 13 bases in between. The germline V gene encodes CDR1 ENHRY and CDR2 SYGVKD. The CDR3 is CAISESRGRGDTQYF. The DNA for the CDR3 is TGTGCCATCAGTGAGTCTAGGGGGCGGGGCGATACGCAGTATTTT.

In this sample, this clone turned up a few times. This chain uses TRBV27 with TRBJ2-7, with 14 bases fitting TRBD2. Germline loops: CDR1 MNHEY, CDR2 SMNVEV (reference sequence). Trimming removed 3 bases from V and 6 bases from J; junction bases left unmatched: 4. The CDR3 contains 15 residues. CDR3 loop: CASSLGTSGRAEQYF. In DNA, the CDR3 is TGTGCCAGCAGTTTGGGGACTAGCGGGAGAGCCGAGCAGTACTTC.

The chain combines TRBV6-5 with TRBJ1-1; perhaps TRBD1 as D (6 bases). The CDR3 extends over 13 amino acids. V was cut by 11 bases and J by 5 bases, with 18 bases left in between. Germline CDR1 is MNHEY and CDR2 is SVGAGI. This CDR3 reads CAGKWGGGTEAFF. DNA for the CDR3: TGTGCCGGGAAATGGGGAGGGGGGACTGAAGCTTTCTTT.

The chain has TRBV5-6 and TRBJ2-1; D is ambiguous. The CDR3 totals 11 residues. Germline V gene lookup returns CDR1 SGHDT and CDR2 YYEEEE. The ends were cut back, 1 base at V and 9 bases at J, with 5 bases in the middle. CDR3 sequence: CASSLPGEQFF. In DNA form, the CDR3 reads TGTGCCAGCAGCTTGCCCGGTGAGCAGTTCTTC. Supplemented by reference TRBV5-6 and TRBJ2-1, the full variable domain reads DAGVTQSPTHLIKTRGQQVTLRCSPKSGHDTVSWYQQALGQGPQFIFQYYEEEERQRGNFPDRFSGHQFPNYSSELNVNALLLGDSALYLCASSLPGEQFFGPGTRLTVL.

This chain uses TRBV7-2 with TRBJ2-5; 12 nucleotides line up with TRBD2. Losses at the gene ends were 5 bases for V and 5 bases for J; bases not matched to a gene: 12. Germline lookup yields CDR1 SGHTA and CDR2 FQGNSA. The CDR3 length is 17 residues. The CDR3 sequence: CASSPNSLAGGGETQYF. CDR3 sequence (DNA): TGTGCCAGCAGCCCGAATTCTCTAGCGGGAGGGGGGGAGACCCAGTACTTC.

This chain links TRBV5-3 with TRBJ2-7, with TRBD1 matching 9 bases. TRBV5-3 is an open reading frame whose function is uncertain. The length of the CDR3 is 14 residues. Germline trimming cut 4 bases from V and 6 bases from J; bases unmatched to any gene: 8. In DNA form, the CDR3 reads TGTGCCAGAAGCCGCCGGGACAGGGATCCCGAGCAGTACTTC. Its protein is CARSRRDRDPEQYF.

This sequence joins TRBV5-4 and TRBJ1-2; D is unresolved. The CDR3 runs to 13 residues. Trimming removed 3 bases from V and 1 base from J, with 7 bases in between. CDR1 and CDR2 (germline): SGHNT, YYREEE (reference sequence). The CDR3: CASSSPNNYGYTF. CDR3 DNA sequence: TGTGCCAGCAGCTCCCCTAATAACTATGGCTACACCTTC.

The rearrangement links TRBV19 to TRBJ2-1; 8 bases map to TRBD2. With 4 bases clipped from V and 6 bases from J, the junction kept 8 bases outside the gene matches. This CDR3 contains 15 residues. The V gene's germline CDR1 is LNHDA and CDR2 SQIVND (reference sequence). CDR3 sequence reads: CASSTPGLGGNEQFF. As DNA, the CDR3 is TGTGCCAGTAGTACCCCGGGACTAGGTGGCAATGAGCAGTTCTTC.

The V gene is TRBV5-1, the J gene TRBJ2-5; TRBD1 matches 11 bases. The V segment lost 4 bases and the J segment 1 base; nucleotides outside the gene matches: 6. The CDR3 contains 16 residues. Germline-derived CDR1 and CDR2 are SGHRS and YFSETQ. Written as DNA, the CDR3 is TGCGCCAGCAGCGGTACCGGGACAGGGGGCCAAGAGACCCAGTACTTC. This codes for CASSGTGTGGQETQYF.

This chain connects TRBV2 to TRBJ1-6; TRBD1 is a possible D gene (6 bases). Germline CDR1 and CDR2: SNHLY and FYNNEI. The ends were cut back, 1 base at V and 5 bases at J, with 12 bases in the middle. The CDR3 covers 16 residues. This CDR3 is CASSEEQGINNSPLHF. CDR3 nucleotide sequence: TGTGCCAGCAGTGAAGAACAGGGCATCAATAATTCACCCCTCCACTTT.

In its sample, this clone was seen once. DNA for the CDR3: TGTGCCAGCAGCGCCGAGATTAGCAATCAGCCCCAGCATTTT. It specifies CASSAEISNQPQHF. V gene TRBV2 combines with J gene TRBJ1-5; D remains ambiguous. This CDR3 region has 14 residues. Germline V gene sequence: CDR1 SNHLY, CDR2 FYNNEI. Trimming shortened V by 6 bases and J by 0 bases, and 9 bases separated the two germline ends.

The V gene is TRBV5-1, the J gene TRBJ1-2; 10 bases are shared with TRBD1. This CDR3 is 13 amino acids long. Germline V gene sequence: CDR1 SGHRS, CDR2 YFSETQ. The trim removed 3 bases at V and 8 bases at J, leaving 4 bases unmatched. CDR3 amino acids: CASSSTGGEGYTF. The CDR3 nucleotides are TGCGCCAGCAGCTCGACAGGGGGCGAAGGCTACACCTTC.

CDR3 nucleotide sequence: TGTGCCAGTAGTATGCTAGCGGGGACCTACGAGCAGTACTTC. Residues: CASSMLAGTYEQYF. The V gene is TRBV19, the J gene TRBJ2-7, with TRBD2 matching over 9 bases. The CDR3 spans 14 residues. The germline V gene has CDR1 LNHDA and CDR2 SQIVND (reference sequence). V shed 3 bases, J shed 2 bases, and the junction held 2 bases outside the gene matches.

The chain carries TRBV2 and TRBJ2-2; 9 nucleotides match TRBD1. The length of the CDR3 is 16 residues. CDR1 and CDR2 from the germline V gene are SNHLY and FYNNEI. V lost 5 bases and J lost 3; bases outside the gene matches: 7. CDR3 sequence: CASSPLGQGYTGELFF. DNA of the CDR3: TGTGCCAGCAGTCCCCTTGGACAGGGGTACACCGGGGAGCTGTTTTTT. Using reference TRBV2 and TRBJ2-2 for the parts outside the CDR3, the full variable domain is EPEVTQTPSHQVTQMGQEVILRCVPISNHLYFYWYRQILGQKVEFLVSFYNNEISEKSEIFDDQFSVERPDGSNFTLKIRSTKLEDSAMYFCASSPLGQGYTGELFFGEGSRLTVL.

The rearrangement links TRBV11-2 to TRBJ1-2; weak D call: TRBD1 (5 bases). Trimming pared 1 base from V and 4 bases from J, leaving 19 bases between. This CDR3 contains 17 residues. Germline CDR1 and CDR2: SGHAT and FQNNGV. DNA for the CDR3: TGTGCCAGCAGCTTAGGCCTTGCCGGGGGGTCCCCCTATGGCTACACCTTC. It encodes CASSLGLAGGSPYGYTF.

This chain links TRBV12-3 or TRBV12-4 with TRBJ2-7; 7 bases align to TRBD1. The V segment lost 6 bases and the J segment 3 bases; nucleotides outside the gene matches: 5. CDR3 length equals 13 residues. The CDR3 loop reads CASRTGQLYEQYF. CDR3 coding DNA: TGTGCCAGCAGAACGGGACAGCTCTACGAGCAGTACTTC.

This clone showed up just once. The V and J genes are TRBV3-1 (or the pseudogene TRBV3-2) and TRBJ1-1; the match to TRBD1 covers 7 bases. Trimming cost V 4 bases and J 8 bases; bases outside gene matches: 7. Germline lookup yields CDR1 LGHDT and CDR2 YNNKEL (reference sequence). This CDR3 has 13 residues. The CDR3 DNA reads TGTGCCAGCAGCCCATGGCCACAGGGGGAAGCTTTCTTT. This codes for CASSPWPQGEAFF.

The CDR3 bases are TGTGCCAGCAGCCAAGATCGTCGGGGTTTCGGCTACACCTTC. Translating gives CASSQDRRGFGYTF. This rearrangement joins TRBV3-1 (or the pseudogene TRBV3-2) to TRBJ1-2; D uncertain. Germline CDR1 is LGHDT and CDR2 is YNNKEL (reference sequence). V gave up 0 bases and J gave up 8 bases, with 13 bases separating them. The CDR3 covers 14 residues.